This record covers a single T cell receptor beta chain. The data were taken from a study of blood T cell repertoires in COVID-19. Study background: Samples taken during acute and convalescent COVID-19 were collected in the United States, Italy and Spain.

Seattle researchers signed up patients amid active infection and tracked them longitudinally. V was clipped by 8 bases and J by 4 bases, with 18 bases between them. The CDR3 runs 15 residues. Germline V gene sequence: CDR1 MNHEY, CDR2 SMNVEV (reference sequence). In the study's own analysis: Estimation of nucleated cell counts relied on the amplification of reference gene primers. TCRdb keeps only in-frame clones here, not all; method: immunoSEQ multiplex PCR. V, J and clone size derive from that table, while D and trimming were established from the DNA sequence. This sample has about 170,000 clones, with roughly 90% found just once.

The source is a young man with COVID-19, enrolled during active disease. The chain recombines TRBV27 with TRBJ2-1; possible D gene TRBD2, 7 bases. The sequencing input was peripheral blood. CDR3 residues: CASASRGGGYNEQFF. CDR3 nucleotide sequence: TGTGCCAGCGCCAGCCGGGGAGGGGGATACAATGAGCAGTTCTTC.